These T cell receptor beta chains were read from a single sample in a study of cytomegalovirus exposure and HLA in healthy donors. Method: immunoSEQ multiplex PCR; TCRdb's copy keeps in-frame clones and lacks some. The sample records approximately 210,000 clones, around nine tenths being singletons. The sample taken for sequencing was PBMCs. The receptor source for this set is a woman between 18 and 30 years old in good health and CMV-seronegative. The CDR3 runs from the conserved cysteine through the conserved F or W. Each record gives: D gene, V gene, clone size, J gene, CDR3 protein, CDR3 DNA. D genes are given only for firm matches. For some rows the clone size is stated as once, few or many, or as a class when expanded; others skip it.

>.|TRBV27|.|TRBJ1-6
CASSLRGPISYNSPLHF
TGTGCCAGCAGCCTCAGGGGACCGATCTCCTATAATTCACCCCTCCACTTT
>.|TRBV6-5|.|TRBJ1-1
CASSYSTGVMNTEAFF
TGTGCCAGCAGTTACTCAACAGGCGTCATGAACACTGAAGCTTTCTTT
>.|TRBV6-5|.|TRBJ2-7
CASSYYSIDYEQYF
TGTGCCAGCAGTTACTATTCGATCGACTACGAGCAGTACTTC
>.|TRBV5-4|.|TRBJ2-7
CASRNPVGQGGGEQYF
TGTGCCAGCAGGAACCCGGTGGGGCAGGGCGGCGGCGAGCAGTACTTC
>.|TRBV11-1|.|TRBJ2-5
CASSLGQAWETQYF
TGTGCCAGCAGCTTAGGACAGGCTTGGGAGACCCAGTACTTC
>TRBD1|TRBV28|.|TRBJ1-2
CASSFPGTGTLYGYTF
TGTGCCAGCAGTTTCCCCGGGACAGGGACTCTCTATGGCTACACCTTC
>.|TRBV7-9|medium-sized|TRBJ2-7
CASSSQTGLTYEQYF
TGTGCCAGCAGCTCACAGACAGGCCTCACCTACGAGCAGTACTTC
>TRBD1|TRBV9|few|TRBJ1-4
CASSLRQGTNEKLFF
TGTGCCAGCAGCCTACGACAGGGAACTAATGAAAAACTGTTTTTT
>.|TRBV5-4|.|TRBJ2-2
CASSLVGGNTGELFF
TGTGCCAGCAGCTTGGTTGGAGGGAACACCGGGGAGCTGTTTTTT
>TRBD1|TRBV7-3|.|TRBJ2-7
CASSSRQGTEQYF
TGTGCCAGCAGCTCCCGACAGGGGACCGAGCAGTACTTC
>TRBD1|TRBV5-1|.|TRBJ2-1
CASSPGQGEGEQFF
TGCGCCAGCAGCCCGGGACAGGGGGAAGGGGAGCAGTTCTTC
>.|TRBV10-2|.|TRBJ1-4
CASSGRGLNEKLFF
TGCGCCAGCAGTGGCAGGGGTCTGAATGAAAAACTGTTTTTT
>.|TRBV7-9|.|TRBJ2-7
CASSVQGYEQYF
TGTGCCAGCAGCGTCCAGGGCTACGAGCAGTACTTC
>.|TRBV5-1|.|TRBJ1-3
CASSLDSGNTIYF
TGCGCCAGCAGCCTGGACAGCGGAAACACCATATATTTT
>.|TRBV11-3|.|TRBJ2-1
CASTPGLPYNEQFF
TGTGCCAGCACCCCGGGACTCCCTTACAATGAGCAGTTCTTC
>.|TRBV6-5|.|TRBJ1-3
CASSYSNNGNTIYF
TGTGCCAGCAGTTACTCGAACAACGGAAACACCATATATTTT
>TRBD1|TRBV19|.|TRBJ2-1
CASRRGTGGYNEQFF
TGTGCCAGTAGGAGGGGGACAGGGGGGTACAATGAGCAGTTCTTC
>.|TRBV4-2|.|TRBJ1-1
CASSQTGGRSEAFF
TGTGCCAGCAGCCAAACTGGTGGGAGGAGTGAAGCTTTCTTT
>TRBD2|TRBV4-3|.|TRBJ2-1
CASSSDGPGLAGGGNEQFF
TGCGCCAGCAGCTCCGACGGTCCCGGACTAGCGGGAGGAGGGAATGAGCAGTTCTTC
>TRBD1|TRBV7-2|.|TRBJ2-3
CASSWDRVDTQYF
TGTGCCAGCAGCTGGGACAGGGTAGATACGCAGTATTTT